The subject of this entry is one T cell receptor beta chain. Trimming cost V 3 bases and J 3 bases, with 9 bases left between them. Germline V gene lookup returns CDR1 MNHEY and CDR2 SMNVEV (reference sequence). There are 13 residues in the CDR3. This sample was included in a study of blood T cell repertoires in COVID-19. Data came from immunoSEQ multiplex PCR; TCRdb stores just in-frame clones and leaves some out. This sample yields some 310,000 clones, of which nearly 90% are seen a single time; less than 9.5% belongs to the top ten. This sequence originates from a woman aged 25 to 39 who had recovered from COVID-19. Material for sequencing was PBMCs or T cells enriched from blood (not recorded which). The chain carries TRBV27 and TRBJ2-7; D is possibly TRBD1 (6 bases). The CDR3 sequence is CASSFEQGYEQYF. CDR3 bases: TGTGCCAGCAGTTTTGAACAGGGCTACGAGCAGTACTTC.